Here is one T cell receptor (beta chain) with its context. The antigen remains undetermined. A junction end diverges from the germline sequence, so it may reflect a read error. This sample stems from a study of molecular identifiers for immune sequencing clone quantification. Study observations and caveats: Identical TCR molecules sharing a barcode could underestimate highly expanded clone sizes.

TCRdb itself ran the PCR reads through MiXCR, one entry per CDR3 protein. The sample includes approximately 500,000 distinct CDR3 sequences, under 30% of them seen just once. The CDR3 has 15 residues. Germline V gene sequence: CDR1 SGDLS, CDR2 YYNGEE. This chain joins TRBV9 and TRBJ2-2; 7 bases align to TRBD1. Sequencing was done on a sample of naive CD8+ T cells from blood, with Jurkat cell RNA spiked in. Described subset: FACS-sorted CD8+CD4-CCR7+CD45RA+ naive T cells. This receptor was identified in a human donor in good health. Some libraries in this study had Jurkat cell RNA spiked in. The CDR3 region is CASTHGTANTGELLF. The CDR3 nucleotides are TGTGCCAGCACTCACGGGACAGCGAACACCGGGGAGCTGCTTTTT. The whole variable domain, filled in from reference TRBV9 and TRBJ2-2, reads DSGVTQTPKHLITATGQRVTLRCSPRSGDLSVYWYQQSLDQGLQFLIQYYNGEERAKGNILERFSAQQFPDLHSELNLSSLELGDSALYFCASTHGTANTGELLFGEGSRLTVL.